The 5 T cell receptor beta chains below were found in one sample sequenced in a study of T-cell reconstitution after alpha-beta-depleted transplantation in children. Library preparation (for TCRbeta) was performed with unique molecular identifiers. TCRdb independently ran MiXCR on the PCR reads; one entry per CDR3 protein. Of almost 500,000 distinct CDR3 sequences in the sample, around 13% were seen once. Sequencing used PBMCs from the stem cell graft donor, obtained from the stem cell graft. The receptors shown here come from a human donor who donated a stem cell graft to a child with combined immunodeficiency.

This clonotype was seen repeatedly, ten times or more. The chain's CDR3 is CASSSLTDTQYF. CDR3 nucleotide sequence: TGTGCCAGCAGCTCCCTCACAGATACGCAGTATTTT. This sequence joins TRBV13 and TRBJ2-3; D is uncertain. The V gene lost 4 bases and the J gene lost 2 bases, with 4 bases spanning the gap. Germline V gene data show CDR1 as PRHDT and CDR2 as FYEKMQ (reference sequence). The CDR3 consists of 12 residues.

The chain is built from TRBV29-1 and TRBJ2-1, with 7 bases that match TRBD2. Trimming took 7 bases from V and 1 from J; bases not matched to a gene: 4. Germline V lookup: CDR1 SQVTM, CDR2 ANQGSEA. This CDR3 spans 13 amino acids. This CDR3 reads CSARTRSYNEQFF. The CDR3 nucleotides are TGCAGCGCCAGGACTAGATCCTACAATGAGCAGTTCTTC.

The chain employs TRBV12-3 or TRBV12-4 and TRBJ2-1; no clear D gene. Deletions cut 1 base from V and 2 bases from J, with 12 bases between. The CDR3 length is 16 residues. CDR3 sequence: CASSLGPTSTYNEQFF. Here the CDR3 DNA reads TGTGCCAGCAGTTTAGGGCCGACTTCTACCTACAATGAGCAGTTCTTC.

The table lists this clonotype with many counts. The chain couples TRBV7-9 to TRBJ2-5; 9 positions agree with TRBD1. The CDR3 sequence is 13 residues long. V dropped 5 bases and J dropped 9; count of bases not matched to a gene: 7. Germline CDR1 SEHNR, CDR2 FQNEAQ (reference sequence). The CDR3, as DNA: TGTGCCAGCAGCCCGGGACAGGGAATTGCCCAGTACTTC. Its translation: CASSPGQGIAQYF.

There are a few counts of this clonotype. The chain recombines TRBV6-2 or TRBV6-3 with TRBJ2-2, with D possibly matching TRBD1 (5 bases). Trimming cost V 0 bases and J 3 bases, with 8 bases left between them. This CDR3 spans 15 amino acids. Per germline, CDR1 MNHEY and CDR2 SVGEGT. The CDR3 nucleotides are TGTGCCAGCAGTTACTCCCAGGGCTACACCGGGGAGCTGTTTTTT. As protein: CASSYSQGYTGELFF.